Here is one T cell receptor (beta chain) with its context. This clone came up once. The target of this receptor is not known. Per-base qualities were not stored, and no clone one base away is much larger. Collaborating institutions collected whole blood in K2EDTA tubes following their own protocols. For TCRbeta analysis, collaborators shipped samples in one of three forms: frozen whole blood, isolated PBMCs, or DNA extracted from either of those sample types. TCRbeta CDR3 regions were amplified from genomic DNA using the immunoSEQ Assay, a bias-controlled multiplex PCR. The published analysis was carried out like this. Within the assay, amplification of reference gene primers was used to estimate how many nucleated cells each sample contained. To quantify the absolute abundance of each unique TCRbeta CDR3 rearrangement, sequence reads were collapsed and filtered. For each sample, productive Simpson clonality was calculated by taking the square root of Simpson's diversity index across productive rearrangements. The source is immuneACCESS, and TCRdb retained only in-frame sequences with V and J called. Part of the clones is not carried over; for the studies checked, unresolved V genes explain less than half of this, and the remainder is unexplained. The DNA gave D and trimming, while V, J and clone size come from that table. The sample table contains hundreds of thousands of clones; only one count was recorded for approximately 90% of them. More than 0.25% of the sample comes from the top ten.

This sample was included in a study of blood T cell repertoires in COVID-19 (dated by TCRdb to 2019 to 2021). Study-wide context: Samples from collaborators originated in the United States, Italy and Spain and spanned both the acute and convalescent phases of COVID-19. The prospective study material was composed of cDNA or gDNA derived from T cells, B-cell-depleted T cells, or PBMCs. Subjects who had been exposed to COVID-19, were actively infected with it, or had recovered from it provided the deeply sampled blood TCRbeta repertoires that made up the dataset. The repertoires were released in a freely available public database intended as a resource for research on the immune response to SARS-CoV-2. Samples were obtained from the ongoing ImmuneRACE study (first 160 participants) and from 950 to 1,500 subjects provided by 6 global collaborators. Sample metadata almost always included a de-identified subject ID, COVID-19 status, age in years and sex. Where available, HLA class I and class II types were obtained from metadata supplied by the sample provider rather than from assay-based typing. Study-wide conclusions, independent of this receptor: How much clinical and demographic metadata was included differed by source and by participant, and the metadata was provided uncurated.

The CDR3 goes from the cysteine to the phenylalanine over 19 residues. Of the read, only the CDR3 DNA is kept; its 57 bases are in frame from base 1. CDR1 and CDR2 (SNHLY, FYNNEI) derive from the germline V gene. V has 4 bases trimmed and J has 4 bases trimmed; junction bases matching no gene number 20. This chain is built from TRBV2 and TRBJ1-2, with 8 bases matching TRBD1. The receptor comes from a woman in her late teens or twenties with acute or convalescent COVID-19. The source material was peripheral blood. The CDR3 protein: CASSGQTGEKTRVIYGYTF. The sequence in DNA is TGTGCCAGCAGTGGGCAGACAGGGGAGAAAACCCGGGTAATCTATGGCTACACCTTC.